The T cell receptor beta chain described here comes from a study of blood T cell repertoires in COVID-19. Study information: Samples of COVID-19 (acute and convalescent) were obtained from the United States, Italy and Spain.

Cohort 3 donors counted as recovered after two negative PCRs, clearance, or resolved symptoms. The CDR3 is 14 amino acids. Germline V gives CDR1 SGHRS, CDR2 YFSETQ. V gave up 2 bases and J gave up 8 bases; unmatched junction bases: 5. Original handling: Reference gene primers were amplified, and this amplification served to estimate nucleated cell counts. The method was immunoSEQ multiplex PCR; TCRdb's version includes in-frame clones alone and lacks a portion of them. That table supplies the V and J calls and clone size; D and trimming were determined from the DNA. The sample has roughly 400,000 clones; approximately 87% are singletons.

The TCR was taken from a woman in her fifties or sixties who had recovered from COVID-19. The chain is built from TRBV5-1 and TRBJ1-2; 11 bases fit TRBD1. The sample taken for sequencing was PBMCs or T cells enriched from blood (not recorded which). The CDR3 sequence is CASSLRTGGLGYTF. In nucleotides, the CDR3 is TGCGCCAGCAGCTTAAGGACAGGGGGCCTGGGCTACACCTTC.